In this sample, the clone carrying this T cell receptor beta chain turned up many times. The antigen is unknown. TCRdb recomputed calls from the reads with MiXCR, one row per CDR3 protein. This sample yields some 310,000 distinct CDR3 sequences, of which just under 25% are seen a single time; roughly 13% belongs to the top ten. Germline-derived CDR1 and CDR2 are SQVTM and ANQGSEA. This CDR3 has 11 residues. The V end lost 4 bases, the J end lost 1 base, and 4 bases lay between the germline ends. The data originate from a study of T cell repertoires in cytomegalovirus infection. The source of this sequence is a human donor in good health (CMV status not recorded). Some clones in this sample may be carry-over from other donors' samples. This chain links TRBV29-1 with TRBJ1-1; unclear D gene. The sample in question was cultured PBMCs, obtained from culture after CMV antigen stimulation. This CDR3 reads CSVGKNTEAFF. CDR3 bases: TGCAGCGTTGGGAAGAACACTGAAGCTTTCTTT. Full variable domain (outside the CDR3, taken from reference TRBV29-1 and TRBJ1-1): SAVISQKPSRDICQRGTSLTIQCQVDSQVTMMFWYRQQPGQSLTLIATANQGSEATYESGFVIDKFPISRPNLTFSTLTVSNMSPEDSSIYLCSVGKNTEAFFGQGTRLTVV.